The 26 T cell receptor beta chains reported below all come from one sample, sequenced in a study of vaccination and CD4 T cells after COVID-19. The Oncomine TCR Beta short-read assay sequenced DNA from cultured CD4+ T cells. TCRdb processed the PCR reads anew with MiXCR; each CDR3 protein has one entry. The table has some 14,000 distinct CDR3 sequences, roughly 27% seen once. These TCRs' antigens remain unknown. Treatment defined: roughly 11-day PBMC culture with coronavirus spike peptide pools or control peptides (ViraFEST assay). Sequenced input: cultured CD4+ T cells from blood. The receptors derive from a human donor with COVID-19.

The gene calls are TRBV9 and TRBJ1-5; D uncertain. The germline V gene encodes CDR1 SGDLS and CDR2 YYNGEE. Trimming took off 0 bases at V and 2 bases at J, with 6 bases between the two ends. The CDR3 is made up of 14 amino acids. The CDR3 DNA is TGTGCCAGCAGCGTAGATAGTGGCAATCAGCCCCAGCATTTT. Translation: CASSVDSGNQPQHF.

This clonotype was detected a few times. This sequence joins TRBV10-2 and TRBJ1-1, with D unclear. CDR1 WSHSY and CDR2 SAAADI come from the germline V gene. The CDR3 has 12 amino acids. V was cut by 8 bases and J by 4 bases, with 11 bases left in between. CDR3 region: CASSRQSTEAFF. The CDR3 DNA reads TGCGCCAGCTCCCGGCAGTCCACTGAAGCTTTCTTT.

CDR3 bases: TGTGCCAGCAGCTCCGACAGACTGAACACTGAAGCTTTCTTT. It translates to CASSSDRLNTEAFF. This chain connects TRBV7-2 to TRBJ1-1; D might be TRBD1 (5 bases). Deletions cut 4 bases from V and 0 bases from J, with 9 bases between. Germline lookup yields CDR1 SGHTA and CDR2 FQGNSA. This CDR3 has 14 residues.

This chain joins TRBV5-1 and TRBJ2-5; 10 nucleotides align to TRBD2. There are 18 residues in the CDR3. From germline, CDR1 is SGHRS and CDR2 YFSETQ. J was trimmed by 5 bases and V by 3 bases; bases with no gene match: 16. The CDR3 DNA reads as TGCGCCAGCAGCTCCCATACTCCCCGACTAGCGGGTCGGGAGACCCAGTACTTC. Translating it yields CASSSHTPRLAGRETQYF.

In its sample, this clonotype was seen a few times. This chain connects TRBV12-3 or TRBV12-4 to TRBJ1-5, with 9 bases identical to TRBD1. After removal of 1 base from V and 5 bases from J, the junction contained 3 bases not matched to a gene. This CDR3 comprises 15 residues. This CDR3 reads CASSLEDRGYQPQHF. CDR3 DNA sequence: TGTGCCAGCAGTTTAGAGGACAGGGGATATCAGCCCCAGCATTTT.

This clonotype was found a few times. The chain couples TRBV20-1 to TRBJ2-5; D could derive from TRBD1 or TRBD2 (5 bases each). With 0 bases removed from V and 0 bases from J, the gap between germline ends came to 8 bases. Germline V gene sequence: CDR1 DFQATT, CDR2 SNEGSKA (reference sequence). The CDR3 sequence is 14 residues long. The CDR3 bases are TGCAGTGCTAGAGATCTGGGACACCAAGAGACCCAGTACTTC. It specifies CSARDLGHQETQYF.

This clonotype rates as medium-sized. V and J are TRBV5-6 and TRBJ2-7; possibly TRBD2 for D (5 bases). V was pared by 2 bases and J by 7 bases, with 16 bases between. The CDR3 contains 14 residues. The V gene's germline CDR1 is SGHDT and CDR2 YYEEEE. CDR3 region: CASSLGERRREQYF. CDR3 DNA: TGTGCCAGCAGCTTAGGAGAGCGGCGGAGGGAGCAGTACTTC.

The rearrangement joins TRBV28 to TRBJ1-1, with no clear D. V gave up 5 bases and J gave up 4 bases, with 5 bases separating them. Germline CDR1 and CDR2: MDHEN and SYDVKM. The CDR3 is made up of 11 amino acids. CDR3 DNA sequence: TGTGCCAGCAGTGCTCCCACTGAAGCTTTCTTT. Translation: CASSAPTEAFF.

This chain's CDR3 is CASSFQLEAFF. CDR3 in DNA: TGTGCCAGCAGTTTTCAGCTTGAAGCTTTCTTT. The gene calls are TRBV28 and TRBJ1-1, with unresolved D. Trimming took 3 bases from V and 7 from J, leaving 6 bases between them. Germline CDR1 is MDHEN and CDR2 is SYDVKM. The CDR3 has 11 residues.

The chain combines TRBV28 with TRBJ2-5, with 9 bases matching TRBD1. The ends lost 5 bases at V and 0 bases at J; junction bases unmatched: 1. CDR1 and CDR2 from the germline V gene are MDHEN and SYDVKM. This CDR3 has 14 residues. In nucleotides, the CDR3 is TGTGCCAGCAGTGGGACAGGGAACCAAGAGACCCAGTACTTC. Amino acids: CASSGTGNQETQYF.

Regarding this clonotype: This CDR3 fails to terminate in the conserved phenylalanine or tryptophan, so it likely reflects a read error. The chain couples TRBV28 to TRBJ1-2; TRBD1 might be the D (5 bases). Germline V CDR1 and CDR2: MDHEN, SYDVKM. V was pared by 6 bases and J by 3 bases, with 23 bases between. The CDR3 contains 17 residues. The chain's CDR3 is CASSPIGGAAKDYGYTI. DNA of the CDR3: TGTGCCAGCAGCCCAATCGGAGGGGCCGCCAAGGACTATGGCTACACCATC.

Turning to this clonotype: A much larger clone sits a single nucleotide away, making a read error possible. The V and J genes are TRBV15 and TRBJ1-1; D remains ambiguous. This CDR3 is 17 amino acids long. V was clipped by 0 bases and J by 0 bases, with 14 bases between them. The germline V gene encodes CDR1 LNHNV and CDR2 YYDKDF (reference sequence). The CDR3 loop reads CATSRDGPSFMNTEAFF. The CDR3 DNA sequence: TGTGCCACCAGCAGAGATGGACCGTCCTTCATGAACACTGAAGCTTTCTTT.

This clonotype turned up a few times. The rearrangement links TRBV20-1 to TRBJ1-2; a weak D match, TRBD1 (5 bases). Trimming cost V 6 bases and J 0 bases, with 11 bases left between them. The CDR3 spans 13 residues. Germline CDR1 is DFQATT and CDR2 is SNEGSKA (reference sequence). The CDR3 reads CSATRGANYGYTF. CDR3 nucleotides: TGCAGTGCCACGAGGGGAGCTAACTATGGCTACACCTTC.

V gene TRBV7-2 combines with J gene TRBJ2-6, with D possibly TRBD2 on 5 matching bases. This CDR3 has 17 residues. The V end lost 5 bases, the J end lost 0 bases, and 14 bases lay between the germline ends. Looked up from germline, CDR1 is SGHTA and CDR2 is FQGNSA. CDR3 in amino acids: CASSPGGFLSGANVLTF. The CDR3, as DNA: TGTGCCAGCAGCCCAGGAGGTTTTCTCTCTGGGGCCAACGTCCTGACTTTC.

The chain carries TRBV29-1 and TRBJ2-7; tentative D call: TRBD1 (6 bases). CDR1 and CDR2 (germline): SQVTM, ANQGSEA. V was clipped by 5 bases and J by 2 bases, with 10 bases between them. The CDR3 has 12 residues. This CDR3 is CSVRGQPYEQYF. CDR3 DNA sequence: TGCAGCGTTAGAGGACAGCCCTACGAGCAGTACTTC.

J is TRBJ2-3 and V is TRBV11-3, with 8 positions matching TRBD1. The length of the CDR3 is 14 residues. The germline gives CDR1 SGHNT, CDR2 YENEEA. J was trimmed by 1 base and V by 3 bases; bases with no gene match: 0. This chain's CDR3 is CASSLTGGTDTQYF. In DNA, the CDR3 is TGTGCCAGCAGCTTGACAGGGGGCACAGATACGCAGTATTTT.

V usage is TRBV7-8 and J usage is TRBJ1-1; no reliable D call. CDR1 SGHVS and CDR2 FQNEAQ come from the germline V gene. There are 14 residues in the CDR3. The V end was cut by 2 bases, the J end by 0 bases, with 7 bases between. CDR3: CASSLTDMNTEAFF. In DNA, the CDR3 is TGTGCCAGCAGCTTAACCGATATGAACACTGAAGCTTTCTTT.

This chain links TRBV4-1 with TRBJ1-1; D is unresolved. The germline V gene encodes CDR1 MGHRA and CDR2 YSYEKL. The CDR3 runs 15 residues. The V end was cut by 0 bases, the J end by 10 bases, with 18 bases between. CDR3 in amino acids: CASSQEAVAVLGAFF. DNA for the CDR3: TGCGCCAGCAGCCAAGAGGCAGTGGCGGTTTTGGGAGCTTTCTTT.

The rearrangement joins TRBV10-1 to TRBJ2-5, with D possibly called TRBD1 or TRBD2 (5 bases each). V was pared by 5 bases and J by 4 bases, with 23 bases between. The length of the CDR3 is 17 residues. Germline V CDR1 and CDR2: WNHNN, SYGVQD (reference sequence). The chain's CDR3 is CASSPGTGISEVETQYF. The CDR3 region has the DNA TGCGCCAGCAGTCCCGGGACGGGGATCTCGGAGGTAGAGACCCAGTACTTC.

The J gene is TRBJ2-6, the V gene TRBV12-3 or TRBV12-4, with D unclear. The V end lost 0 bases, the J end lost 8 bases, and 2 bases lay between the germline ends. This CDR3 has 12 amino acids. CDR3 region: CASSLASNVLTF. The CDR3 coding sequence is TGTGCCAGCAGTTTAGCGTCCAACGTCCTGACTTTC.

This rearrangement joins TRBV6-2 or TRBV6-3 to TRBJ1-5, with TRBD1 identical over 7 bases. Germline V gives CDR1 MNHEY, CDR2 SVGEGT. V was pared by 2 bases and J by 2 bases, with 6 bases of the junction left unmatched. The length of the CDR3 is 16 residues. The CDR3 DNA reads TGTGCCAGCAGTTACCCAAACAGGGGTGGCAATCAGCCCCAGCATTTT. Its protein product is CASSYPNRGGNQPQHF.

The CDR3 protein is CASSLVQGFTYEQYF. CDR3 sequence (DNA): TGTGCCAGCAGCTTGGTACAGGGGTTCACCTACGAGCAGTACTTC. J is TRBJ2-7 and V is TRBV5-8, with 7 bases aligning to TRBD1. The CDR3 is 15 amino acids. Looked up from germline, CDR1 is SGHTS and CDR2 is YDEGEE. V was pared by 0 bases and J by 2 bases, with 5 bases of the junction left unmatched.

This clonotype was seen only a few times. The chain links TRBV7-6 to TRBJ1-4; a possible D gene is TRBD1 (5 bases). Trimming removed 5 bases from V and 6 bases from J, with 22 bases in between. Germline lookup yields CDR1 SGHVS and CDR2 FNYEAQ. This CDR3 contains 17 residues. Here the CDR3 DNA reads TGTGCCAGCAGCCTATCTTTTGGGGCGCGGGGAGATGAAAAACTGTTTTTT. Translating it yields CASSLSFGARGDEKLFF.

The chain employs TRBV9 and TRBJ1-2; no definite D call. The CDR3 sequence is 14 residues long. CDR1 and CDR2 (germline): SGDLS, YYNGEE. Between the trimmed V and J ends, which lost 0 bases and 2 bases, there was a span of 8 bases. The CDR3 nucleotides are TGTGCCAGCAGCGTAGAAATGGGGAACTATGGCTACACCTTC. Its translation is CASSVEMGNYGYTF.

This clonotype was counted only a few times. CDR3 sequence (DNA): TGTGCCACCAGTGGAAACCGGGACAGCGTCTACGAGCAGTACTTC. It is translated as CATSGNRDSVYEQYF. V and J are TRBV24-1 and TRBJ2-7, with 7 bases identical to TRBD1. Trimming at V came to 5 bases and at J to 3 bases, leaving 9 bases not matched to a gene. The CDR3 sequence is 15 residues long. Germline CDR1 is KGHDR and CDR2 is SFDVKD.

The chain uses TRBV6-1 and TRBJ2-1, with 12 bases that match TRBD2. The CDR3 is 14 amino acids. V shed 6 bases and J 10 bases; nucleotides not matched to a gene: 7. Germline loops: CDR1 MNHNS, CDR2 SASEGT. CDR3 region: CASRPSGGALEQFF. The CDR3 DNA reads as TGTGCCAGCAGACCTAGCGGGGGGGCCTTGGAGCAGTTCTTC.